Listed below are T cell receptor beta chains from one sample, sequenced in a study of control samples from healthy donors and cancer patients. Some clones are missing from TCRdb's copy, which holds only in-frame ones; the method was immunoSEQ multiplex PCR. The sample has about 120,000 clones, around 90% seen once. The sample consisted of blood. The receptor set was obtained from a man between 50 and 59 years old in good health. CDR3s include the opening cysteine and the closing phenylalanine or tryptophan. D genes are given only for firm matches. The listing skips clone size in some rows; elsewhere it reads once, few, many or a size class.

d_call clone_size j_call v_call cdr3_aa cdr3_nt
. . TRBJ1-2 TRBV30 CAWSDEDNYGYTF TGTGCCTGGAGTGACGAGGATAACTATGGCTACACCTTC
. . TRBJ1-5 TRBV7-9 CASSLAGGQGIQPQHF TGTGCCAGCAGCTTAGCTGGGGGGCAGGGGATCCAGCCCCAGCATTTT
. . TRBJ1-3 TRBV11-2 CASSLGRVSGNTIYF TGTGCCAGCAGCTTAGGAAGGGTCTCTGGAAACACCATATATTTT
TRBD1 . TRBJ1-2 TRBV7-2 CASSLGTGNYGYTF TGTGCCAGCAGCTTAGGGACAGGCAACTATGGCTACACCTTC
. once TRBJ1-5 TRBV28 CASSLRGGEDQPQHF TGTGCCAGCAGTTTAAGAGGGGGGGAAGATCAGCCCCAGCATTTT
. . TRBJ2-1 TRBV6-1 CASSDLSGNRDRFYNEQFF TGTGCCAGCAGTGATCTAAGCGGGAACCGGGACAGGTTCTACAATGAGCAGTTCTTC
TRBD1 . TRBJ2-1 TRBV4-1 CASSQPTGGDNEQFF TGCGCCAGCAGCCAACCCACAGGGGGAGACAATGAGCAGTTCTTC
. . TRBJ2-2 TRBV19 CASSKLTGELFF TGTGCCAGTAGTAAACTCACCGGGGAGCTGTTTTTT
. . TRBJ1-1 TRBV2 CASSEAREGGTEAFF TGTGCCAGCAGTGAAGCGAGGGAGGGGGGGACTGAAGCTTTCTTT
. . TRBJ2-7 TRBV6-5 CASSYLGTGLDEQYF TGTGCCAGCAGTTACTTGGGGACGGGCCTCGACGAGCAGTACTTC
. . TRBJ1-6 TRBV11-2 CASSLMVQGGFNSPLHF TGTGCCAGCAGCTTAATGGTACAAGGAGGGTTTAATTCACCCCTCCACTTT
. . TRBJ2-7 TRBV7-2 CASSLVSLQYEQYF TGTGCCAGCAGCTTAGTGTCGTTACAGTACGAGCAGTACTTC
. . TRBJ2-7 TRBV6-2/TRBV6-3 CASSLGVSYEQYF TGTGCCAGCAGCCTGGGGGTTTCCTACGAGCAGTACTTC
. once TRBJ2-7 TRBV6-1 CASSEGHEQYF TGTGCCAGCAGTGAAGGCCACGAGCAGTACTTC